Presented here are 19 T cell receptor beta chains from one specimen sequenced in a study of blood T cells in healthy people across ages. Sample-barcoded 5' priming and a J-beta primer mix drove a second PCR of about 7 to 11 cycles. MiXCR was run by TCRdb on the 5' RACE reads, yielding one entry per CDR3 protein. The table shows hundreds of thousands of distinct CDR3 sequences, with under 50% occurring only once. Sequencing was carried out using blood. These TCRs come from a man in his thirties or forties in good health.

This chain joins TRBV6-2 or TRBV6-3 and TRBJ2-7, with a weak D call TRBD2 (6 bases). Germline V gene sequence: CDR1 MNHEY, CDR2 SVGEGT. The CDR3 sequence is 15 residues long. Trimming removed 6 bases from V and 0 bases from J, with 15 bases in between. CDR3 sequence: CASSRLAQSSYEQYF. As DNA, the CDR3 is TGTGCCAGCAGCCGTCTAGCGCAAAGCTCCTACGAGCAGTACTTC.

The chain recombines TRBV6-5 with TRBJ2-7; D unclear. The germline CDR1 and CDR2 sequences are MNHEY and SVGAGI. The CDR3 extends over 13 amino acids. Trimming took 5 bases from V and 2 from J, leaving 10 bases between them. The CDR3 nucleotides read TGTGCCAGCAGTGCCACGTCAGCCTACGAGCAGTACTTC. Its translation is CASSATSAYEQYF.

The chain joins TRBV9 to TRBJ2-5, with D possibly matching TRBD1 (5 bases). With the DNA end fitting TRBJ2-1 better, the J assignment may be wrong. There are 14 residues in the CDR3. CDR1 and CDR2 from the germline V gene are SGDLS and YYNGEE. DNA of the CDR3: TGTGCCAGCAGCGCGTCCCAGGGCACAGAGACCCAGTTCTTC. Its protein is CASSASQGTETQFF.

This clonotype was observed a handful of times. The chain links TRBV3-1 to TRBJ1-2; D is possibly TRBD1 (5 bases). This CDR3 region has 17 residues. Germline V CDR1 and CDR2: LGHDT, YNNKEL (reference sequence). The V end lost 0 bases, the J end lost 0 bases, and 14 bases lay between the germline ends. CDR3 nucleotide sequence: TGTGCCAGCAGCCAAGATCGCGGGGGACGAGCTAACTATGGCTACACCTTC. Residues: CASSQDRGGRANYGYTF.

The V and J genes are TRBV28 and TRBJ2-1, with D maybe TRBD2 (6 bases). CDR1 is MDHEN and CDR2 is SYDVKM in the germline V gene. V lost 6 bases and J lost 10, with 16 bases in between. The CDR3 loop spans 13 amino acids. This CDR3 reads CASRTWDLREQFF. CDR3 nucleotide sequence: TGTGCCAGCAGAACCTGGGACTTACGGGAGCAGTTCTTC.

A remark on this clonotype: At one end the junction does not follow the germline gene, possibly because of a read error. J is TRBJ2-7 and V is TRBV11-3, with 10 positions matching TRBD1. Germline V lookup: CDR1 SGHNT, CDR2 YENEEA. The CDR3 contains 14 residues. The DNA of the CDR3 is TGTGCCAGCAACTTAGAGGGACAGGGGTACGAGCAGTACTTC. This sequence encodes CASNLEGQGYEQYF.

This clonotype was picked up one time. This chain links TRBV10-3 with TRBJ2-1; 11 positions agree with TRBD2. There are 15 residues in the CDR3. Germline CDR1 is ENHRY and CDR2 is SYGVKD. Unmatched junction bases numbered 7, after V lost 8 bases and J lost 4 bases. CDR3 nucleotides: TGTGCCATCCGGCTAGCGGGAGGAAATTACAATGAGCAGTTCTTC. It is translated as CAIRLAGGNYNEQFF.

The chain couples TRBV7-2 to TRBJ1-4; D possibly corresponds to TRBD1 (6 bases). This CDR3 contains 16 residues. Trimming stripped 2 bases from V and 4 bases from J, with 14 bases between. CDR1 is SGHTA and CDR2 is FQGNSA in the germline V gene. Written as DNA, the CDR3 is TGTGCCAGCAGCTTAACCCCCGGGACATATAATGAAAAACTGTTTTTT. Its protein is CASSLTPGTYNEKLFF.

The rearrangement links TRBV3-1 to TRBJ2-5, with D hard to call. The DNA end is more similar to TRBJ2-7, so the J call may be wrong. The CDR3 contains 13 residues. Germline CDR1 LGHDT, CDR2 YNNKEL (reference sequence). CDR3 residues: CASSPPGWDEQYF. The CDR3 region has the DNA TGTGCCAGCAGCCCTCCAGGTTGGGACGAGCAGTACTTC.

This clonotype was detected only a few times. This chain uses TRBV3-1 with TRBJ1-1; D not resolved. Germline values: CDR1 LGHDT, CDR2 YNNKEL (reference sequence). The V end was cut by 1 base, the J end by 4 bases, with 7 bases between. The CDR3 extends over 13 amino acids. In nucleotides, the CDR3 is TGTGCCAGCAGCCAAGGGACGGCCACTGAAGCTTTCTTT. Amino acid sequence: CASSQGTATEAFF.

V is TRBV4-1 and J is TRBJ2-3; 8 positions agree with TRBD2. V was clipped by 1 base and J by 5 bases; unmatched bases: 11. The CDR3 has 17 amino acids. CDR1 is MGHRA, CDR2 YSYEKL, per germline. CDR3: CASSQAGGPYNVDTQYF. As DNA, the CDR3 is TGCGCCAGCAGCCAAGCGGGGGGGCCATATAATGTAGATACGCAGTATTTT.

The gene calls are TRBV5-1 and TRBJ1-2; no definite D call. The CDR3 runs to 15 residues. Germline CDR1 SGHRS, CDR2 YFSETQ. V gave up 0 bases and J gave up 4 bases, with 13 bases separating them. The CDR3 nucleotides read TGCGCCAGCAGCTTGGATGGCGCAGCAGCCTATGGCTACACCTTC. Encoded protein: CASSLDGAAAYGYTF.

V gene TRBV27 combines with J gene TRBJ1-3; TRBD1 might be the D (5 bases). The germline V gene encodes CDR1 MNHEY and CDR2 SMNVEV (reference sequence). The CDR3 loop spans 15 amino acids. Trimming stripped 6 bases from V and 0 bases from J, with 12 bases between. CDR3 region: CASREGQSSGNTIYF. CDR3 nucleotide sequence: TGTGCCAGCAGAGAGGGGCAGAGCTCTGGAAACACCATATATTTT.

The table lists this clonotype with a few counts. The chain uses TRBV7-9 and TRBJ2-1; D unresolved. V was trimmed by 0 bases and J by 0 bases, leaving 6 bases between them. This CDR3 is built from 15 residues. CDR1 and CDR2 from the germline V gene are SEHNR and FQNEAQ (reference sequence). The CDR3 nucleotides are TGTGCCAGCAGCTTAGCGGTCTACTCCTACAATGAGCAGTTCTTC. Amino acids: CASSLAVYSYNEQFF. The full variable domain, in which reference TRBV7-9 and TRBJ2-1 provide the parts outside the CDR3, is DTGVSQNPRHKITKRGQNVTFRCDPISEHNRLYWYRQTLGQGPEFLTYFQNEAQLEKSRLLSDRFSAERPKGSFSTLEIQRTEQGDSAMYLCASSLAVYSYNEQFFGPGTRLTVL.

The chain is built from TRBV29-1 and TRBJ2-3; 7 positions match TRBD1. CDR1 is SQVTM and CDR2 is ANQGSEA in the germline V gene. The length of the CDR3 is 13 residues. The V gene end was trimmed by 8 bases and the J gene end by 2 bases; junction bases not matched to a gene: 7. The CDR3 DNA reads as TGCAGCATTCCGGGACAGTTCACAGATACGCAGTATTTT. It translates to CSIPGQFTDTQYF.

This clonotype was found once. The rearrangement uses TRBV6-5 and TRBJ1-1; 9 nucleotides align to TRBD1. The germline V gene encodes CDR1 MNHEY and CDR2 SVGAGI. The V gene end was trimmed by 7 bases and the J gene end by 12 bases; junction bases not matched to a gene: 15. The CDR3 loop spans 14 amino acids. CDR3 sequence reads: CASNDPVGTGRTFF. The CDR3 nucleotides are TGTGCCAGCAATGACCCCGTCGGGACAGGGAGAACTTTCTTT.

This clonotype was observed a few times. The chain couples TRBV3-1 to TRBJ2-5, with D possibly TRBD2 on 6 matching bases. V dropped 8 bases and J dropped 1 base, with 11 bases sitting between them. This CDR3 has 13 residues. Germline V gene sequence: CDR1 LGHDT, CDR2 YNNKEL (reference sequence). This CDR3 reads CASQGLLQETQYF. The CDR3 bases are TGTGCCAGCCAGGGACTTCTCCAAGAGACCCAGTACTTC.

This rearrangement joins TRBV16 to TRBJ2-7; the D is unclear. V was clipped by 7 bases and J by 3 bases, with 13 bases between them. Per the germline V gene, CDR1 is KGHSY and CDR2 is FQNENV. The CDR3 contains 13 residues. The chain's CDR3 is CASNPQANYEQYF. The CDR3, as DNA: TGTGCCAGCAACCCGCAGGCAAACTACGAGCAGTACTTC.

This clonotype showed up just a few times. The chain joins TRBV4-3 to TRBJ1-5, with 7 bases fitting TRBD1. The CDR3 is made up of 16 amino acids. With 0 bases clipped from V and 1 base from J, the junction kept 3 bases outside the gene matches. CDR1 and CDR2 (germline): LGHNA, YSLEER. For the CDR3, the DNA is TGCGCCAGCAGCCAAGATCAACAGGGGAGCAATCAGCCCCAGCATTTT. Protein: CASSQDQQGSNQPQHF.